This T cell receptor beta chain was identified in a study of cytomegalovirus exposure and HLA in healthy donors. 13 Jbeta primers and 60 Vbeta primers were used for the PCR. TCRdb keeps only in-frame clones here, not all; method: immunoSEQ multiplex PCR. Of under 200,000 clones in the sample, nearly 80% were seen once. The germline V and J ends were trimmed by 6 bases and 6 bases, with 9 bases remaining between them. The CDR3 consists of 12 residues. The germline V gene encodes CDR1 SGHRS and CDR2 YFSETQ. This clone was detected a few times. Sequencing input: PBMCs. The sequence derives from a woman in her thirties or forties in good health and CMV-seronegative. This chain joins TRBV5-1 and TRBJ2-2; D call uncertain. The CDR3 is CASTIFPGELFF. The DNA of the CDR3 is TGCGCCAGCACAATTTTTCCCGGGGAGCTGTTTTTT.